One sample yielded the 5 T cell receptor beta chains listed below, sequenced in a study of beta chain features in type 1 diabetes (dated by TCRdb to 2016 to 2019). Library preparation used the immunoSEQ multiplex PCR assay. The entire amount of isolated RNA was reverse transcribed using the High Capacity cDNA Reverse Transcription Kit, so the sequenced TCRB transcripts were expressed ones. In TCRdb, the immuneACCESS table is reduced to in-frame sequences with V and J assigned. These tables do not hold every clone; where another copy was compared, an unresolved V gene accounts for under half, and the others remain unexplained. In all, the sample holds 900,000 or so clones, and roughly 16% of those were seen once. The biggest ten clones account for 0.023% of the sample. The sample comprised naive CD4+ T cells from blood. What the cell subset or site label conveys for this sample: true naive CD4+ T cells. The receptors derive from a woman aged 18-35 years in good health.

The chain carries TRBV7-8 and TRBJ2-3; 7 bases align to TRBD2. With V trimmed by 1 base and J by 2 bases, 9 bases remained unmatched. The CDR3 has 17 residues. Germline assignment: CDR1 SGHVS and CDR2 FQNEAQ. CDR3 DNA sequence: TGTGCCAGCAGCTTAGTTTATCCTAGCGGATACACAGATACGCAGTATTTT. Residues: CASSLVYPSGYTDTQYF. Filled out from reference TRBV7-8 and TRBJ2-3, the complete variable domain reads GAGVSQSPRYKVAKRGQDVALRCDPISGHVSLFWYQQALGQGPEFLTYFQNEAQLDKSGLPSDRFFAERPEGSVSTLKIQRTQQEDSAVYLCASSLVYPSGYTDTQYFGPGTRLTVL.

The chain joins TRBV9 to TRBJ2-2; weak D call: TRBD2 (6 bases). Germline values: CDR1 SGDLS, CDR2 YYNGEE. V lost 0 bases to trimming and J lost 1 base, with 10 bases between them. The CDR3 is made up of 16 amino acids. The CDR3 protein is CASSVVSGENTGELFF. CDR3 DNA sequence: TGTGCCAGCAGCGTAGTTTCGGGAGAGAACACCGGGGAGCTGTTTTTT.

This clone occurred a few times. The chain has TRBV28 and TRBJ2-6; 10 bases agree with TRBD1. J gave up 2 bases and V 8 bases, and 12 bases lay outside the gene matches. The CDR3 covers 18 residues. The germline V gene encodes CDR1 MDHEN and CDR2 SYDVKM. The CDR3 DNA sequence: TGTGCCAGCCGCTCCTCCTCCGGGACAGGGGCTGGGGCCAACGTCCTGACTTTC. This sequence encodes CASRSSSGTGAGANVLTF.

This clone was observed a few times. As DNA, the CDR3 is TGTGCCAGCAGAATGACAGGGTTTACCTACAATGAGCAGTTCTTC. Its translation is CASRMTGFTYNEQFF. The chain combines TRBV6-5 with TRBJ2-1; TRBD1 matches 7 bases. V lost 6 bases and J lost 2; bases outside the gene matches: 7. Germline V lookup: CDR1 MNHEY, CDR2 SVGAGI. This CDR3 has 15 residues.

This clone occurred a few times. The V and J genes are TRBV4-3 and TRBJ2-2; 9 nucleotides align to TRBD1. V lost 4 bases to trimming and J lost 4 bases; unmatched junction nucleotides: 10. CDR3 size: 17 residues. The germline V gene encodes CDR1 LGHNA and CDR2 YSLEER. Written as DNA, the CDR3 is TGCGCCAGCAGCCTCTTCGGGACAGGGATTGTCACCGGGGAGCTGTTTTTT. It yields the protein CASSLFGTGIVTGELFF.